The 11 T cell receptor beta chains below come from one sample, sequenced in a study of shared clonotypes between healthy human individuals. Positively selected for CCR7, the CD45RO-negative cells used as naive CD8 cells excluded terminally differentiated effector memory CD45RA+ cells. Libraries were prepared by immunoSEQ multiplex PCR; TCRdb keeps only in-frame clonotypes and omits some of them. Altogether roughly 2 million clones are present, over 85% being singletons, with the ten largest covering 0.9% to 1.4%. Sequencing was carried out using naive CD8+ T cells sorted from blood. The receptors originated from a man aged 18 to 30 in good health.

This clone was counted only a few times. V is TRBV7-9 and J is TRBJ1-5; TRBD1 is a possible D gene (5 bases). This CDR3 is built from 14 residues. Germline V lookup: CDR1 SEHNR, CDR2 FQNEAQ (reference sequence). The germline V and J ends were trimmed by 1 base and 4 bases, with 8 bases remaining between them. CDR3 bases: TGTGCCAGCAGCTTAGGTTGGGGGAATCAGCCCCAGCATTTT. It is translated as CASSLGWGNQPQHF.

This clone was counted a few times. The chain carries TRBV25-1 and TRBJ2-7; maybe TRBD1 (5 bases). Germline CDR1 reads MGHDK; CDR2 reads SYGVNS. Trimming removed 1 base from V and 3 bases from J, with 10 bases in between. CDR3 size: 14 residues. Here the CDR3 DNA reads TGTGCCAGCAGTGAATTAGACAGAAACTACGAGCAGTACTTC. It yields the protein CASSELDRNYEQYF.

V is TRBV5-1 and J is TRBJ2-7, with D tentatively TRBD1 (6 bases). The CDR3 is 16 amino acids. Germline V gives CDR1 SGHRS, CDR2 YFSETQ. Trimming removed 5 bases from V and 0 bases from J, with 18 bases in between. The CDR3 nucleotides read TGCGCCAGCAGGGTGAGGGCAGGGGCCAGCTCCTACGAGCAGTACTTC. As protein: CASRVRAGASSYEQYF.

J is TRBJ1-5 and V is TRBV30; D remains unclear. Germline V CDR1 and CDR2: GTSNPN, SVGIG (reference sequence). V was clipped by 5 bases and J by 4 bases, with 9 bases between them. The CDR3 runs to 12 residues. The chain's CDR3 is CAWSQENQPQHF. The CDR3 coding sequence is TGTGCCTGGTCCCAAGAGAATCAGCCCCAGCATTTT. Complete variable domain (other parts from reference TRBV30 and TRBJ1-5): SQTIHQWPATLVQPVGSPLSLECTVEGTSNPNLYWYRQAAGRGLQLLFYSVGIGQISSEVPQNLSASRPQDRQFILSSKKLLLSDSGFYLCAWSQENQPQHFGDGTRLSIL.

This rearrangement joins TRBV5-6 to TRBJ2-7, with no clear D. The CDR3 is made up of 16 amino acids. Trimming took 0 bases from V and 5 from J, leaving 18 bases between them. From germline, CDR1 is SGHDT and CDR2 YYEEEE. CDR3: CASSLGTILPVHEQYF. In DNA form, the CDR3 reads TGTGCCAGCAGCTTGGGTACAATACTTCCTGTCCACGAGCAGTACTTC.

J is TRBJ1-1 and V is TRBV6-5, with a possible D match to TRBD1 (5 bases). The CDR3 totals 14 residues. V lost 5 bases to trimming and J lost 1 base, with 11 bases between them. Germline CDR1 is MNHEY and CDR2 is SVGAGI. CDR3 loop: CASSLTDTNTEAFF. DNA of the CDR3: TGTGCCAGCAGTCTGACAGACACGAACACTGAAGCTTTCTTT.

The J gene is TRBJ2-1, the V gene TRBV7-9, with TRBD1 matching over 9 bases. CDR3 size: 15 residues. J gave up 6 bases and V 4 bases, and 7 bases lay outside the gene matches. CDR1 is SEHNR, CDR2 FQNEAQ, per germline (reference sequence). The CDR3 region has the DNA TGTGCCAGCAGCTCGGACAGGGGCCCAGGCAATGAGCAGTTCTTC. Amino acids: CASSSDRGPGNEQFF. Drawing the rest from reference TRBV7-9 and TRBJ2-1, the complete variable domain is DTGVSQNPRHKITKRGQNVTFRCDPISEHNRLYWYRQTLGQGPEFLTYFQNEAQLEKSRLLSDRFSAERPKGSFSTLEIQRTEQGDSAMYLCASSSDRGPGNEQFFGPGTRLTVL.

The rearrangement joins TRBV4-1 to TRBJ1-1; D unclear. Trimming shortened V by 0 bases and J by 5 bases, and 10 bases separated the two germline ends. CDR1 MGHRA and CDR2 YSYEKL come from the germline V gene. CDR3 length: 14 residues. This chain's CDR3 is CASSQEIGRTEAFF. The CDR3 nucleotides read TGCGCCAGCAGCCAAGAGATAGGCCGAACTGAAGCTTTCTTT.

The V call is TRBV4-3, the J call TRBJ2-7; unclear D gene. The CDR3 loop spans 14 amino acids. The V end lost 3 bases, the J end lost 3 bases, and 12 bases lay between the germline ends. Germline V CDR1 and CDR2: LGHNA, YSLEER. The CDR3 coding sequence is TGCGCCAGCAGCCAGAACTATGTGAACTACGAGCAGTACTTC. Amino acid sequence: CASSQNYVNYEQYF.

CDR3 sequence (DNA): TGTGCCAGCAGCCACCTGAGTCGGGGGTCCCCCGGGGAGCTGTTTTTT. Translated, it gives CASSHLSRGSPGELFF. This chain joins TRBV4-2 and TRBJ2-2; the D gene is possibly TRBD2 (6 bases). This CDR3 comprises 16 residues. V dropped 3 bases and J dropped 6 bases, with 17 bases sitting between them. CDR1 is LGHNA and CDR2 is YNFKEQ in the germline V gene.

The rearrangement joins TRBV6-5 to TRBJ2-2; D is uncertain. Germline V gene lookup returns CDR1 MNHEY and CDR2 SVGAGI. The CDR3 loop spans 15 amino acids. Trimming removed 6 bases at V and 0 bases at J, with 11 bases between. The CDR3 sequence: CASSPSPANTGELFF. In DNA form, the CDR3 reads TGTGCCAGCAGCCCCTCGCCGGCGAACACCGGGGAGCTGTTTTTT.